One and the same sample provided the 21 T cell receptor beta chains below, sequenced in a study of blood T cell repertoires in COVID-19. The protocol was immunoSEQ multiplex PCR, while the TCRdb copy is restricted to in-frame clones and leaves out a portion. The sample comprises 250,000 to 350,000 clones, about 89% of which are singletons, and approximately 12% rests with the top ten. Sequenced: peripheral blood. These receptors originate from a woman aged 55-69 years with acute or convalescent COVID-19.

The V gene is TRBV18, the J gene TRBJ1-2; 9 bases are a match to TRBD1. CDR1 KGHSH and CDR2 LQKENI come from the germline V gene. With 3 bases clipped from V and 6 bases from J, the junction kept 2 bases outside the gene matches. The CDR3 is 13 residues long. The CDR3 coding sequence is TGTGCCAGCTCACCGGGACAGGGAAATGGCTACACCTTC. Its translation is CASSPGQGNGYTF.

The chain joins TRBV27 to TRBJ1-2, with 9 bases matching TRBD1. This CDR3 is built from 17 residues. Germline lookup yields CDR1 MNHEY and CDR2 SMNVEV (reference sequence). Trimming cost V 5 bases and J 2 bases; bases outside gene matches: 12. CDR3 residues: CASSPSTPGQGNYGYTF. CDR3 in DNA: TGTGCCAGCAGTCCATCTACCCCGGGACAGGGAAACTATGGCTACACCTTC.

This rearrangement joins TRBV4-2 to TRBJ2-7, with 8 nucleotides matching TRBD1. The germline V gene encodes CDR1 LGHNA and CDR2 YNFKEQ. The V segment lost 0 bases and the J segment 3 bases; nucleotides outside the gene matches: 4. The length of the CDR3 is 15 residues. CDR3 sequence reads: CASSQDPDRGYEQYF. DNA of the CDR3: TGTGCCAGCAGCCAAGATCCTGACAGGGGCTACGAGCAGTACTTC.

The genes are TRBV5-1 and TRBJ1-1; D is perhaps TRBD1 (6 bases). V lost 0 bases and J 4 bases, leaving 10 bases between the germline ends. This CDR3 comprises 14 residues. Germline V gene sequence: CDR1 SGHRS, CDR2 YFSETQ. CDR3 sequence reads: CASSLGDRSTEAFF. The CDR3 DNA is TGCGCCAGCAGCTTGGGTGACAGGTCCACTGAAGCTTTCTTT.

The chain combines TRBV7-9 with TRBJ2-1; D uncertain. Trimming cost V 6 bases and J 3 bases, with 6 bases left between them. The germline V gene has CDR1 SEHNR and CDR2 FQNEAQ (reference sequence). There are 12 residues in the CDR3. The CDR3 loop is CASSSGYNEQFF. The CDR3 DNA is TGTGCCAGCAGTTCAGGCTACAATGAGCAGTTCTTC.

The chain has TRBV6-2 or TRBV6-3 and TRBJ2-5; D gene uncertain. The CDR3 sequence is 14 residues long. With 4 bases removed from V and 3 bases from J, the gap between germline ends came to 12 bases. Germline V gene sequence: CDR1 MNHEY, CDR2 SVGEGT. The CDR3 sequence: CASSFHRPEETQYF. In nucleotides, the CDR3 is TGTGCCAGCAGTTTCCACAGACCAGAAGAGACCCAGTACTTC.

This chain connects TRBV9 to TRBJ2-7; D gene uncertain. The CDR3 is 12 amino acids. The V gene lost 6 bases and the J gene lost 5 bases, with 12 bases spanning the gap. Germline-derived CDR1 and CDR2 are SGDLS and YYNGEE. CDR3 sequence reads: CASTRAGHEQYF. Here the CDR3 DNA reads TGTGCCAGCACCCGCGCAGGCCACGAGCAGTACTTC.

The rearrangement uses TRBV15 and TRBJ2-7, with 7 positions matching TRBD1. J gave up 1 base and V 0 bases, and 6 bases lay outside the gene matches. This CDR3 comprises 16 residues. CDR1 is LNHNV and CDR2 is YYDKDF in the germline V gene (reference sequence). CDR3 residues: CATSRDRTGASYEQYF. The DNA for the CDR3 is TGTGCCACCAGCAGAGATAGGACAGGAGCTTCCTACGAGCAGTACTTC. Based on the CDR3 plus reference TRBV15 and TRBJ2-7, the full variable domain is DAMVIQNPRYQVTQFGKPVTLSCSQTLNHNVMYWYQQKSSQAPKLLFHYYDKDFNNEADTPDNFQSRRPNTSFCFLDIRSPGLGDTAMYLCATSRDRTGASYEQYFGPGTRLTVT.

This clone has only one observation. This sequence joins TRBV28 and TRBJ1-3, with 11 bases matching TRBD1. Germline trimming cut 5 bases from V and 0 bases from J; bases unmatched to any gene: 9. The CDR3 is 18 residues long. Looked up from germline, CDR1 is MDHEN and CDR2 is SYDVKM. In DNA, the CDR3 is TGTGCCAGCAGTATCCCCGGGACAGGGGGTGTCTCTGGAAACACCATATATTTT. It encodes CASSIPGTGGVSGNTIYF.

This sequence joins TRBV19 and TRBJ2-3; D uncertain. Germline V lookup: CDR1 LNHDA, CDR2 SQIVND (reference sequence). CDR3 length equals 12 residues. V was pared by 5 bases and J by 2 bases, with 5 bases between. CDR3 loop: CASSRLTDTQYF. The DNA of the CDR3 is TGTGCCAGTAGTCGACTCACAGATACGCAGTATTTT.

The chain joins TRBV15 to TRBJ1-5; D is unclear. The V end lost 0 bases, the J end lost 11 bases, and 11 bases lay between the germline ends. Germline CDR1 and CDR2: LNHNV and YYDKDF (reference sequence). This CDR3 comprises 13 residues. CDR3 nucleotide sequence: TGTGCCACCAGCAGAGACAGGTTCTTGACCCAGCATTTT. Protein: CATSRDRFLTQHF.

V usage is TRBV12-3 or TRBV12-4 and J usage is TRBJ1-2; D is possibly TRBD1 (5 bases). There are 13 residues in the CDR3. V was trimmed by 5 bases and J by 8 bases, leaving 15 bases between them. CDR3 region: CASSRDSTGGYTF. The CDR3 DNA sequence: TGTGCCAGCAGTCGGGACTCTACCGGGGGCTACACCTTC.

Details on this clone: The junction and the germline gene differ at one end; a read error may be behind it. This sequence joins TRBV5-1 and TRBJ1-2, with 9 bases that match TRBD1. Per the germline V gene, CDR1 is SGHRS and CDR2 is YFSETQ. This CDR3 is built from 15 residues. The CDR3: CASSSDRGGFRSHSF. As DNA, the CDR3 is TGCGCCAGCAGCTCGGACAGGGGAGGATTTAGGAGCCATTCCTTC.

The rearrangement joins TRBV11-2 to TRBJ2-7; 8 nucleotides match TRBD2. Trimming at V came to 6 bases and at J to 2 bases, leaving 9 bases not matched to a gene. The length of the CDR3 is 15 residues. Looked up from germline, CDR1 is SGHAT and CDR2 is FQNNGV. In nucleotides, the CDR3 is TGTGCCAGCAGAATCGCCGGGACTAGGACCTACGAGCAGTACTTC. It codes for CASRIAGTRTYEQYF.

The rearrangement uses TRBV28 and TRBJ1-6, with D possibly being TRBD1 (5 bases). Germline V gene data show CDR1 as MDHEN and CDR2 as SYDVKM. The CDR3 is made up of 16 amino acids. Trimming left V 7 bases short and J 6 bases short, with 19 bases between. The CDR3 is CASNYQFRDPNSPLHF. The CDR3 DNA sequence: TGTGCCAGCAACTACCAGTTCAGGGATCCTAATTCACCCCTCCACTTT.

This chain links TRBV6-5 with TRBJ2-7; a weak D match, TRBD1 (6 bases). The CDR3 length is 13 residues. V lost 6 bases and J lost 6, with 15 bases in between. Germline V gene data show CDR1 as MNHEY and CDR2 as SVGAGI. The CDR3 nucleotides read TGTGCCAGCAGAAAACAGGGACGGGGCGAGCAGTACTTC. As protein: CASRKQGRGEQYF.

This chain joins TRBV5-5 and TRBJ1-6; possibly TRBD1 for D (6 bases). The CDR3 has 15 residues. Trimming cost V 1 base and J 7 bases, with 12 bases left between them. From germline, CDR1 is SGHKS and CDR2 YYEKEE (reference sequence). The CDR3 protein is CASSLRGQGNSPLHF. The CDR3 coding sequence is TGTGCCAGCAGCTTGCGCGGCCAGGGGAATTCACCCCTCCACTTT.

The chain's CDR3 is CASSYSGQGVAEAFF. As DNA, the CDR3 is TGTGCCAGCAGTTACTCGGGGCAGGGGGTTGCTGAAGCTTTCTTT. This chain connects TRBV6-6 to TRBJ1-1, with 7 bases identical to TRBD1. J was trimmed by 6 bases and V by 0 bases; bases with no gene match: 7. The length of the CDR3 is 15 residues. In germline, CDR1 is MNHNY, CDR2 SVGAGI (reference sequence).

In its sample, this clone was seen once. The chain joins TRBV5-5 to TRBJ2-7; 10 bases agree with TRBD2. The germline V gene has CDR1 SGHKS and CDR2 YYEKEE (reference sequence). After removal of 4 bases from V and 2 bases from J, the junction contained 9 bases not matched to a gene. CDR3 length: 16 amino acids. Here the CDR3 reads CASSPEVAGGPYEQYF. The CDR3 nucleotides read TGTGCCAGCAGCCCTGAGGTAGCGGGAGGCCCCTACGAGCAGTACTTC.

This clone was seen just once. The CDR3 DNA is TGTGCCAGCAGTGACCTCAGGGGTACTGAAGCTTTCTTT. Amino acids: CASSDLRGTEAFF. This chain joins TRBV6-4 and TRBJ1-1, with D possibly TRBD1 on 6 matching bases. Trimming pared 2 bases from V and 5 bases from J, leaving 9 bases between. CDR1 MRHNA and CDR2 SNTAGT come from the germline V gene. CDR3 size: 13 residues.

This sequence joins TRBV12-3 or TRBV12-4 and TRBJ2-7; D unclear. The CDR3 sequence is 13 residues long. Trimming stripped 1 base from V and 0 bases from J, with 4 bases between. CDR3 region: CASSLDSSYEQYF. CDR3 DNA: TGTGCCAGCAGTTTAGACTCCTCCTACGAGCAGTACTTC.